This is a list of T cell receptor beta chains from one sample in a study of brain T cells in children with intractable seizures. Data came from immunoSEQ multiplex PCR; TCRdb stores just in-frame clones and leaves some out. The data contain about 80,000 clones, roughly 89% of them singletons. The specimen comprised peripheral blood, sampled at surgery. These TCRs come from a girl aged 2-10 years with Rasmussen encephalitis and intractable seizures. Each CDR3 is given with its conserved first and last residue. The order of the fields is J gene, CDR3 length, V gene, CDR3 protein.

j_gene: TRBJ1-2; len: 13; v_gene: TRBV21-1; CDR3aa: CASSTSHLGGYTF
j_gene: TRBJ2-3; len: 13; v_gene: TRBV6-5; CDR3aa: CASRRPSTDTQYF
j_gene: TRBJ1-1; len: 16; v_gene: TRBV5-6; CDR3aa: CASSLSGGGGGAGAFF
j_gene: TRBJ1-4; len: 13; v_gene: TRBV6-5; CDR3aa: CASSLGPTEKLFF
j_gene: TRBJ1-2; len: 12; v_gene: TRBV5-4; CDR3aa: CASSLVGSRYTF
j_gene: TRBJ2-1; len: 15; v_gene: TRBV7-9; CDR3aa: CASSLARGAGNEQFF
j_gene: TRBJ2-5; len: 17; v_gene: TRBV2; CDR3aa: CASNKPETDWYQETQYF
j_gene: TRBJ2-3; len: 17; v_gene: TRBV24-1; CDR3aa: CATSDLGGSLGTDTQYF
j_gene: TRBJ1-5; len: 15; v_gene: TRBV2; CDR3aa: CASSAGGLRGQPQHF
j_gene: TRBJ2-2; len: 13; v_gene: TRBV6-5; CDR3aa: CASSYRATGELFF
j_gene: TRBJ1-4; len: 16; v_gene: TRBV6-6; CDR3aa: CASRSSGTLGGEKLFF
j_gene: TRBJ2-3; len: 16; v_gene: TRBV5-5; CDR3aa: CASSLASGGGADTQYF
j_gene: TRBJ1-2; len: 15; v_gene: TRBV21-1; CDR3aa: CASSKRREIHYGYTF
j_gene: TRBJ1-2; len: 11; v_gene: TRBV6-5; CDR3aa: CASQKDYGYTF
j_gene: TRBJ1-2; len: 14; v_gene: TRBV6-5; CDR3aa: CASSYAGGHYGYTF
j_gene: TRBJ2-2; len: 16; v_gene: TRBV11-2; CDR3aa: CASSLGQGARTGELFF
j_gene: TRBJ1-5; len: 16; v_gene: TRBV6-1; CDR3aa: CASSDPREYSNQPQHF
j_gene: TRBJ2-3; len: 19; v_gene: TRBV14; CDR3aa: CASSSSEPGRTRDTDTQYF
j_gene: TRBJ2-2; len: 16; v_gene: TRBV9; CDR3aa: CASSATGRIGSGELFF
j_gene: TRBJ2-5; len: 11; v_gene: TRBV5-4; CDR3aa: CASSNGETQYF
j_gene: TRBJ2-5; len: 14; v_gene: TRBV20-1; CDR3aa: CSASPRVAGGTQYF
j_gene: TRBJ2-3; len: 13; v_gene: TRBV29-1; CDR3aa: CSVAAALTDTQYF
j_gene: TRBJ2-7; len: 12; v_gene: TRBV12-3/TRBV12-4; CDR3aa: CASSSDGYEQYF
j_gene: TRBJ1-1; len: 14; v_gene: TRBV5-5; CDR3aa: CTSGSPGFRTEAFF
j_gene: TRBJ1-5; len: 15; v_gene: TRBV27; CDR3aa: CASSLNGRGSQPQHF
j_gene: TRBJ2-5; len: 16; v_gene: TRBV2; CDR3aa: CASSRVLTSGGETQYF
j_gene: TRBJ1-2; len: 13; v_gene: TRBV30; CDR3aa: CAWSSVSIYGYTF
j_gene: TRBJ1-5; len: 13; v_gene: TRBV3-1/TRBV3-2; CDR3aa: CASSQGQLQPQHF
j_gene: TRBJ2-7; len: 15; v_gene: TRBV28; CDR3aa: CASSQSGTGRREQYF
j_gene: TRBJ2-7; len: 15; v_gene: TRBV10-2; CDR3aa: CASSELQGVRGEQYF
j_gene: TRBJ1-3; len: 13; v_gene: TRBV5-6; CDR3aa: CASSLDPGGVIYF
j_gene: TRBJ1-1; len: 12; v_gene: TRBV18; CDR3aa: CASSSLDFEAFF
j_gene: TRBJ1-2; len: 15; v_gene: TRBV6-5; CDR3aa: CASRDDRTPGYGYTF
j_gene: TRBJ1-3; len: 16; v_gene: TRBV14; CDR3aa: CASRAWADGSGNTIYF
j_gene: TRBJ2-5; len: 14; v_gene: TRBV10-1; CDR3aa: CASSQAGPQETQYF
j_gene: TRBJ1-1; len: 13; v_gene: TRBV7-3; CDR3aa: CASSQDFRSGAFF
j_gene: TRBJ1-4; len: 14; v_gene: TRBV7-9; CDR3aa: CASSGQGFNEKLFF
j_gene: TRBJ2-7; len: 15; v_gene: TRBV15; CDR3aa: CATSRGTSGTTEQYF
j_gene: TRBJ1-5; len: 14; v_gene: TRBV19; CDR3aa: CASSSRQGLQPQHF
j_gene: TRBJ2-5; len: 14; v_gene: TRBV4-2; CDR3aa: CASSQGGGKETQYF
j_gene: TRBJ2-3; len: 13; v_gene: TRBV7-9; CDR3aa: CASSPPGADTQYF
j_gene: TRBJ2-6; len: 20; v_gene: TRBV7-3; CDR3aa: CASSLGPPGTAFSGANVLTF
j_gene: TRBJ1-5; len: 14; v_gene: TRBV19; CDR3aa: CASSIGLVVQPQHF
j_gene: TRBJ1-3; len: 14; v_gene: TRBV6-6; CDR3aa: CASTQAGSGNTIYF
j_gene: TRBJ2-2; len: 14; v_gene: TRBV5-8; CDR3aa: CASSLSGTAGELFF
j_gene: TRBJ2-7; len: 15; v_gene: TRBV11-2; CDR3aa: CASSLSGTGTYEQYF